The source of this T cell receptor beta chain is a study of tumor-infiltrating lymphocytes in primary liver carcinoma. About the study: Productive TCRbeta read yields ran from roughly 3.65 to 7.13 million per sample and were similar between tissues.

Production of TCR beta cDNA used 400 to 600 ng total RNA together with a constant-region primer. Libraries covering TCR beta were generated through three nested multiplex PCR rounds (using a slightly modified ARM-PCR). Two initial PCR rounds of 10 to 11 cycles each paired TRBV1-TRBV30 forward primers with a C-beta reverse primer. TCRdb re-derived calls from the multiplex PCR reads in MiXCR, one entry per CDR3 protein. The sample shows about 100,000 distinct CDR3 sequences, more than 60% of them seen only once. The V and J ends lost 6 bases and 8 bases respectively, with 10 bases between them. Germline CDR1 SGHNT, CDR2 YENEEA. The CDR3 is made up of 11 amino acids. It was from approximately 20-30 mg of unsorted bulk tissue that RNA and DNA were co-extracted. The authors sampled five separate regions per tumor.

The genes are TRBV11-3 and TRBJ1-1; D gene unclear. The receptor's source is a woman in her fifties or sixties with primary liver carcinoma and hepatitis B virus infection. The sequenced sample was liver tumor tissue from sampling region 5. Stated subset: tumor region T5, tumor centre. This CDR3 reads CASSWSWEAFF. In nucleotides, the CDR3 is TGTGCCAGCAGTTGGAGCTGGGAAGCTTTCTTT.